This T cell receptor beta chain was observed in a study of shared clonotypes between healthy human individuals. The wider study: The donors, a couple of women and a few men, were aged 18 to 49. The study, taken as a whole, reports: It was the few donors that limited the genetic and exposure-history diversity represented.

Only in-frame clones appear in the TCRdb table, and some are missing; sequencing was by immunoSEQ multiplex PCR. This table holds some 510,000 clones, 79% found once. For unsorted samples, genomic DNA was extracted from around 96 million PBMCs. In the case of this clone: Its cognate antigen is unknown.

The V gene lost 4 bases and the J gene lost 0 bases, with 7 bases spanning the gap. The CDR3 has 14 residues. Germline loops: CDR1 MNHEY, CDR2 SMNVEV (reference sequence). This TCR was sampled from a woman in her thirties or forties in good health. Some clones in this sample may be carry-over from other donors' samples. The chain links TRBV27 to TRBJ1-5; D remains ambiguous. Sequenced: PBMCs. The CDR3 DNA follows: TGTGCCAGCAGTTCGGATTATAGCAATCAGCCCCAGCATTTT. This encodes CASSSDYSNQPQHF.